A selection of T cell receptor beta chains follows, all from one sample in a study of shared clonotypes between healthy human individuals. Profiled with immunoSEQ multiplex PCR; TCRdb holds only in-frame clones, not every one. The sample has some 2.4 million clones, under 95% seen once. Input material: naive CD4+ T cells from PBMCs. These receptors came from a man younger than 35 in good health. Some clones in this sample may be carry-over from other donors' samples. Both conserved end residues are part of each CDR3. The D gene is left open where the match is weak. Size is stated for part of the rows, as once, few or many counts, or as a class when the clone is expanded.

length | size | D | J | V | CDR3 | DNA
16 | NA | TRBD2 | TRBJ2-3 | TRBV4-3 | CASSQGGRVSTDTQYF | TGCGCCAGCAGCCAAGGCGGGAGGGTGAGCACAGATACGCAGTATTTT
16 | NA | TRBD1 | TRBJ1-2 | TRBV4-1 | CASSPTPDRGPYGYTF | TGCGCCAGCAGCCCCACGCCGGACAGGGGTCCCTATGGCTACACCTTC
15 | NA | NA | TRBJ1-2 | TRBV28 | CASSLTAPRNYGYTF | TGTGCCAGCAGTTTGACAGCCCCGAGGAACTATGGCTACACCTTC
15 | NA | NA | TRBJ2-2 | TRBV2 | CASSMERMGAGELFF | TGTGCCAGCAGTATGGAGCGGATGGGGGCCGGGGAGCTGTTTTTT
15 | NA | NA | TRBJ2-7 | TRBV15 | CATSLGTTDSYEQYF | TGTGCCACCAGCTTGGGTACGACGGATTCCTACGAGCAGTACTTC
15 | NA | NA | TRBJ1-3 | TRBV10-1 | CASSESSASGNTIYF | TGCGCCAGCAGTGAGTCGAGCGCCTCTGGAAACACCATATATTTT
19 | NA | TRBD2 | TRBJ2-1 | TRBV5-1 | CASSLSGLAGGSSYNEQFF | TGCGCCAGCAGCCTCTCGGGACTAGCGGGAGGGAGCTCCTACAATGAGCAGTTCTTC
12 | NA | NA | TRBJ2-4 | TRBV6-1 | CASSGTRNIQYF | TGTGCCAGCAGCGGGACACGAAACATTCAGTACTTC
14 | NA | TRBD2 | TRBJ2-5 | TRBV29-1 | CSVARAGGGETQYF | TGCAGCGTTGCTCGAGCGGGAGGAGGGGAGACCCAGTACTTC
16 | NA | TRBD1 | TRBJ2-4 | TRBV28 | CASSSWTGLAKNIQYF | TGTGCCAGCAGTTCCTGGACAGGACTAGCCAAAAACATTCAGTACTTC
13 | NA | TRBD1 | TRBJ1-5 | TRBV7-9 | CASSSQGDTAQHF | TGTGCCAGCAGTTCACAGGGGGATACGGCCCAGCATTTT
13 | NA | NA | TRBJ1-5 | TRBV6-1 | CASSETGFQPQHF | TGTGCCAGCAGCGAAACGGGGTTTCAGCCCCAGCATTTT
16 | NA | TRBD2 | TRBJ2-1 | TRBV28 | CAGRTAGGPEANEQFF | TGTGCCGGACGCACGGCGGGAGGGCCGGAGGCCAATGAGCAGTTCTTC
13 | NA | NA | TRBJ1-1 | TRBV11-2 | CASSRYTNTEAFF | TGTGCCAGCAGCAGATACACCAACACTGAAGCTTTCTTT
16 | NA | NA | TRBJ2-3 | TRBV5-4 | CASSLGLGEGTDTQYF | TGTGCCAGCAGCTTGGGCCTCGGAGAGGGGACAGATACGCAGTATTTT
12 | few | NA | TRBJ2-7 | TRBV18 | CASSSRPYEQYF | TGTGCCAGCTCCTCCCGCCCCTACGAGCAGTACTTC
14 | NA | NA | TRBJ1-1 | TRBV11-2 | CASSSRRGNTEAFF | TGTGCCAGCAGCTCGAGACGGGGGAACACTGAAGCTTTCTTT
16 | NA | NA | TRBJ1-5 | TRBV28 | CASNPPGDGGNQPQHF | TGTGCCAGCAATCCTCCTGGTGACGGAGGCAATCAGCCCCAGCATTTT
16 | NA | NA | TRBJ2-4 | TRBV28 | CASSPTAEIAKNIQYF | TGTGCCAGCAGCCCTACGGCGGAGATAGCCAAAAACATTCAGTACTTC
16 | NA | NA | TRBJ2-7 | TRBV10-3 | CAISDRGGVRSYEQYF | TGTGCCATCAGTGATAGGGGGGGTGTTCGCTCCTACGAGCAGTACTTC
13 | NA | NA | TRBJ2-1 | TRBV27 | CASSFWARNEQFF | TGTGCCAGCAGTTTTTGGGCTCGCAATGAGCAGTTCTTC
16 | NA | NA | TRBJ1-1 | TRBV19 | CASTPYLGGAFTEAFF | TGTGCCAGTACCCCCTATTTGGGGGGGGCGTTCACTGAAGCTTTCTTT